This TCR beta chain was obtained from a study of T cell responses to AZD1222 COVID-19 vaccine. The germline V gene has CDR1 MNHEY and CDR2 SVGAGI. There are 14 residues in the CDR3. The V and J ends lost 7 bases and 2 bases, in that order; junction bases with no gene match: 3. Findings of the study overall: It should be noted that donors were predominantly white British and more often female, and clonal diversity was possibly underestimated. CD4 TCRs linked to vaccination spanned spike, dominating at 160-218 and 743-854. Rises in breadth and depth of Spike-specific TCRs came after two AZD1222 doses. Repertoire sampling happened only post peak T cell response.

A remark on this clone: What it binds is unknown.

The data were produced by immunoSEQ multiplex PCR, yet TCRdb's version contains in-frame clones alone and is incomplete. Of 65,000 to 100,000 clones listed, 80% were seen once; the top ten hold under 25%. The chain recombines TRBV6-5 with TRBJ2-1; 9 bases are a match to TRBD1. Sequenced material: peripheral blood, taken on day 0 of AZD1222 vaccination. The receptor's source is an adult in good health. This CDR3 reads CASTRDRAYNEQFF. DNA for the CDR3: TGTGCCAGCACTAGGGACAGGGCCTACAATGAGCAGTTCTTC.